This record looks at one TCR beta chain sequence and its context. The data originate from a study of blood T cell repertoires in COVID-19. The table came from immunoSEQ multiplex PCR; TCRdb's copy has only in-frame clones and leaves some out. The sample lists approximately 250,000 clones, around 88% occurring once. Germline lookup yields CDR1 KGHSH and CDR2 LQKENI. CDR3 length: 16 residues. The junction had 4 bases not matched to a gene; V was cut back by 3 bases and J by 0 bases. Across 24 US areas, participants ranged in age from roughly 18 to 95 years. Cohort allocation depended upon clinical history that participants reported.

The source material was PBMCs or T cells enriched from blood (not recorded which). This sequence originates from a woman in her thirties or forties with acute COVID-19. The chain uses TRBV18 and TRBJ1-3; 8 nucleotides align to TRBD1. CDR3 sequence (DNA): TGTGCCAGCTCACCGGCGCAGGGGGCCTCTGGAAACACCATATATTTT. This gives the protein CASSPAQGASGNTIYF.